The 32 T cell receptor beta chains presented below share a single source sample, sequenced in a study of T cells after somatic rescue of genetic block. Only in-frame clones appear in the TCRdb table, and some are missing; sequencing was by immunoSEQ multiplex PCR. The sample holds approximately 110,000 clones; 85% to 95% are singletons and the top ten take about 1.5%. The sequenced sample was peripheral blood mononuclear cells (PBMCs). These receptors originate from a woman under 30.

CDR3 coding DNA: TGCGCCAGCAGGGACCGGGACTCTAGTTACGAGCAGTACTTC. Translated, it gives CASRDRDSSYEQYF. The V gene is TRBV10-1, the J gene TRBJ2-7; D might be TRBD2 (6 bases). Germline CDR1 WNHNN, CDR2 SYGVQD (reference sequence). The ends were cut back, 6 bases at V and 4 bases at J, with 16 bases in the middle. The CDR3 contains 14 residues.

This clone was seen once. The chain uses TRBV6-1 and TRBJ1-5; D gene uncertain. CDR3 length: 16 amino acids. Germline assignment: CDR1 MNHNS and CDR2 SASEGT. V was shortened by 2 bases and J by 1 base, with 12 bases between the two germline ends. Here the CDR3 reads CASSERASISNQPQHF. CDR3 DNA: TGTGCCAGCAGTGAACGGGCCAGTATAAGCAATCAGCCCCAGCATTTT.

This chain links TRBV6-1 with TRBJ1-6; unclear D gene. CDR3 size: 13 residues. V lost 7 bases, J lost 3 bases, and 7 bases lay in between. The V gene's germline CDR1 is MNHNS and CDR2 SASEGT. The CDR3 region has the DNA TGTGCCAGCACGGCCGTCTATAATTCACCCCTCCACTTT. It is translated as CASTAVYNSPLHF.

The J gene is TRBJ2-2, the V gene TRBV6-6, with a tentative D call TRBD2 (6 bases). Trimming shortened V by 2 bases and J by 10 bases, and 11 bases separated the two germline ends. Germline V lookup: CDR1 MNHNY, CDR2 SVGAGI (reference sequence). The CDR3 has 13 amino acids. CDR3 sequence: CASSYGLREELFF. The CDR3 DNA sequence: TGTGCCAGCAGTTACGGACTGCGGGAGGAGCTGTTTTTT.

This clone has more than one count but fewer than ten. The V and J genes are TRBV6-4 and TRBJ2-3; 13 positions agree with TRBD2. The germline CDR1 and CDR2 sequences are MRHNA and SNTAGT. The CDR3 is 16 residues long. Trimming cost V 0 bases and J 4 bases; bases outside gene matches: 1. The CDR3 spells CASSDSTSGGSDTQYF. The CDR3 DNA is TGTGCCAGCAGTGACTCGACTAGCGGGGGGTCAGATACGCAGTATTTT.

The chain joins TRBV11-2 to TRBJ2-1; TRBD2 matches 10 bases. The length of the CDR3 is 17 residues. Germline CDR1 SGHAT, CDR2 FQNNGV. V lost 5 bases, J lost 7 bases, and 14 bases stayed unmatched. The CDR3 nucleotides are TGTGCCAGCAGCCGGATCCCCGGACTAGCGGTCACTAATGAGCAGTTCTTC. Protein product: CASSRIPGLAVTNEQFF.

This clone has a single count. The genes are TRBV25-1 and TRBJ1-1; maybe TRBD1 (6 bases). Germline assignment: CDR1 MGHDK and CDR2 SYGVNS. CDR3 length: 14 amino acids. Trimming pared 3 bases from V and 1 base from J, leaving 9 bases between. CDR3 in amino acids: CASSDLQGNTEAFF. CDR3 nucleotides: TGTGCCAGCAGTGATTTACAGGGGAACACTGAAGCTTTCTTT.

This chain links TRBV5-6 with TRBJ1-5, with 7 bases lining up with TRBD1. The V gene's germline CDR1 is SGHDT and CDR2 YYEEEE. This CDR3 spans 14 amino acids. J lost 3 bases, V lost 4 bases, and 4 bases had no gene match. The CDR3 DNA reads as TGTGCCAGCAGCCTGACAGGGACCAATCAGCCCCAGCATTTT. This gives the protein CASSLTGTNQPQHF.

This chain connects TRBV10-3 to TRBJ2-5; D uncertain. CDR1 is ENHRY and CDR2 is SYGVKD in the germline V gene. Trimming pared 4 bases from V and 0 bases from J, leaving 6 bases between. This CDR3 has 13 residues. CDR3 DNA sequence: TGTGCCATCAGTGCAGAGTACCAAGAGACCCAGTACTTC. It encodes CAISAEYQETQYF.

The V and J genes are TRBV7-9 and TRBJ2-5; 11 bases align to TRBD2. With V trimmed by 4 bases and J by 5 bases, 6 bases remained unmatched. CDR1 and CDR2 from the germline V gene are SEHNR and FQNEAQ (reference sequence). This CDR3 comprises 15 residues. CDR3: CASSYSGGAVETQYF. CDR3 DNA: TGTGCCAGCAGCTATAGCGGGGGGGCGGTTGAGACCCAGTACTTC.

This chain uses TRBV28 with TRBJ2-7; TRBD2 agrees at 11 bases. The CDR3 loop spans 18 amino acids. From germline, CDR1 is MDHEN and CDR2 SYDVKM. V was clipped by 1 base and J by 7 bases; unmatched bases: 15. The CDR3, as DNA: TGTGCCAGCAGTTTATTCCCAACTAGCGGGGGTCCCTTAAGTGAGCAGTACTTC. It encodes CASSLFPTSGGPLSEQYF.

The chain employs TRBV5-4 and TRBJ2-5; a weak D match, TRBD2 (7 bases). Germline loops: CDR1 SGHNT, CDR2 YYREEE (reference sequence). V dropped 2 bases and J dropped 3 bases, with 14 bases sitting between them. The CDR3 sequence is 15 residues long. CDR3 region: CASSFWGGAEETQYF. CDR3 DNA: TGTGCCAGCAGCTTTTGGGGGGGCGCGGAAGAGACCCAGTACTTC.

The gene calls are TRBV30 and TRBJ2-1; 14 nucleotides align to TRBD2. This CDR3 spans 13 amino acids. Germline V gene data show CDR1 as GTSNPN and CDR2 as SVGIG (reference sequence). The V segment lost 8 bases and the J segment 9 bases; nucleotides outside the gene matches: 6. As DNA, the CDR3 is TGTGCCGCGGGGACTAGCGGGGGTGTTGAGCAGTTCTTC. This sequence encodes CAAGTSGGVEQFF. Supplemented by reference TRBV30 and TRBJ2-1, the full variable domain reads SQTIHQWPATLVQPVGSPLSLECTVEGTSNPNLYWYRQAAGRGLQLLFYSVGIGQISSEVPQNLSASRPQDRQFILSSKKLLLSDSGFYLCAAGTSGGVEQFFGPGTRLTVL.

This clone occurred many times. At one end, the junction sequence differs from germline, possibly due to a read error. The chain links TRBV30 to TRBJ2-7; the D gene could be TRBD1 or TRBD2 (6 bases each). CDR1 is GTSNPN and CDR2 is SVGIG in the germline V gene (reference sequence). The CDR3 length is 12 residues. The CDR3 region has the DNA TGTGCCGGGAGGAAGGGGACATACGAGCAGTACTTC. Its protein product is CAGRKGTYEQYF.

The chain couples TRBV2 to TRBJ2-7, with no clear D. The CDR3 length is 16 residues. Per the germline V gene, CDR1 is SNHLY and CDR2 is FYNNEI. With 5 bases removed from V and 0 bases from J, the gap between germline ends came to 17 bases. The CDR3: CASSSQPRQSSYEQYF. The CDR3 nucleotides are TGTGCCAGCAGTTCCCAGCCACGGCAGAGCTCCTACGAGCAGTACTTC.

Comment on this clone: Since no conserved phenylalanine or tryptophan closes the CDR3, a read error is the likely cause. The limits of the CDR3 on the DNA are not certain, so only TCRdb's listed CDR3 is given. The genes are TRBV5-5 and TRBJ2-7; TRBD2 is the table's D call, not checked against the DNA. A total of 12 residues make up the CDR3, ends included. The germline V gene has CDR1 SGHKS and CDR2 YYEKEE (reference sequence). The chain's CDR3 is CASSLAPLATRG.

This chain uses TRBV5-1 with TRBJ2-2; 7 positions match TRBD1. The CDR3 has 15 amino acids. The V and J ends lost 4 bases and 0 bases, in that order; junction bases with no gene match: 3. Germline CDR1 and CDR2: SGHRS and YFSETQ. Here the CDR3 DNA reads TGCGCCAGCAGCCCGGGACAGTCGAACACCGGGGAGCTGTTTTTT. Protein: CASSPGQSNTGELFF.

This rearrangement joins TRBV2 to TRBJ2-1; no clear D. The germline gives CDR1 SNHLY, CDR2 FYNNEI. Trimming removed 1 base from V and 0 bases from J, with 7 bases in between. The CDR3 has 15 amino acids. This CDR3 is CASSEVESSYNEQFF. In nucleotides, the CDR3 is TGTGCCAGCAGTGAAGTTGAGAGCTCCTACAATGAGCAGTTCTTC.

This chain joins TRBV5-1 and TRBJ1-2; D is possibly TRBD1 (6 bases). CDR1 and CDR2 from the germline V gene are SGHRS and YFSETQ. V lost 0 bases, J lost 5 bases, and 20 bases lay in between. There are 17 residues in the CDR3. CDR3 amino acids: CASSLVAGDLFLYGYTF. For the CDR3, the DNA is TGCGCCAGCAGCTTGGTGGCAGGGGATTTGTTCTTATATGGCTACACCTTC.

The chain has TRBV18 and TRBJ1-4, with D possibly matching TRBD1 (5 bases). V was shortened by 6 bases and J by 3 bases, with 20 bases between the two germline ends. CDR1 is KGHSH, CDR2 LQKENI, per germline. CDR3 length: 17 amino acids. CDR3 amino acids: CASSTFGGPAANEKLFF. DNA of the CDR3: TGTGCCAGCTCCACCTTTGGGGGACCCGCGGCTAATGAAAAACTGTTTTTT.

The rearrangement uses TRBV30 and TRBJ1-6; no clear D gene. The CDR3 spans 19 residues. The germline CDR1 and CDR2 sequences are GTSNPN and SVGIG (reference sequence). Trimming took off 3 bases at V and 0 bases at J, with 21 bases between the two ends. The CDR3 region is CAWRAGTGAGSSYNSPLHF. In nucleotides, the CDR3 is TGTGCCTGGAGAGCCGGTACGGGTGCCGGGAGCTCCTATAATTCACCCCTCCACTTT.

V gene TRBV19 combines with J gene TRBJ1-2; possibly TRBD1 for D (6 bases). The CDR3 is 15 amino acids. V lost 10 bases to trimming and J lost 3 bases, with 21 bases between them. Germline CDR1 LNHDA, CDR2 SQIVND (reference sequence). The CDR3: CATLAQGRGDYGYTF. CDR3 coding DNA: TGTGCCACCTTAGCCCAAGGCAGGGGTGACTATGGCTACACCTTC.

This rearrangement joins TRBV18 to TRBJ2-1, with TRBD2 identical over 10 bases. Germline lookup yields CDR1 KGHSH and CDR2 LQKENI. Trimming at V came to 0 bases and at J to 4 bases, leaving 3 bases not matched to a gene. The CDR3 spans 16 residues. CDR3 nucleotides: TGTGCCAGCTCACCACCGGCTAGCGGGGGTTACAATGAGCAGTTCTTC. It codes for CASSPPASGGYNEQFF.

The CDR3 DNA sequence: TGTGCCAGCAGCTTAATAGGAGATAGCACAGATACGCAGTATTTT. This codes for CASSLIGDSTDTQYF. J is TRBJ2-3 and V is TRBV7-2; D not resolved. Trimming pared 2 bases from V and 0 bases from J, leaving 9 bases between. CDR1 SGHTA and CDR2 FQGNSA come from the germline V gene. The CDR3 is 15 amino acids.

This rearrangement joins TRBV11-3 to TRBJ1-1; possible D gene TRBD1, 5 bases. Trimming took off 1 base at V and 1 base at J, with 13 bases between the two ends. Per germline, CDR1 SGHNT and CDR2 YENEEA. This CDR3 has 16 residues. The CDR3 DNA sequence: TGTGCCAGCAGCTTAGTTCCGGGACCCAGGAACACTGAAGCTTTCTTT. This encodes CASSLVPGPRNTEAFF.

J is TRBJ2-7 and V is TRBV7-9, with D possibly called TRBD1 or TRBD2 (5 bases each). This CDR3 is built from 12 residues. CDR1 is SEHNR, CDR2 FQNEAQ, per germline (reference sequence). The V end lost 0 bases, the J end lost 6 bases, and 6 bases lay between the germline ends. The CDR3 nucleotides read TGTGCCAGCAGCTTAGCGGGGGTCGAGCAGTACTTC. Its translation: CASSLAGVEQYF.

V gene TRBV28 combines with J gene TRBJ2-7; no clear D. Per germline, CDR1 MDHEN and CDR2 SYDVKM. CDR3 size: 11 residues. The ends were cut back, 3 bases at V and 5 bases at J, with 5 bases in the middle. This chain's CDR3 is CASSLSHEQYF. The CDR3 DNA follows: TGTGCCAGCAGTTTGAGCCACGAGCAGTACTTC.

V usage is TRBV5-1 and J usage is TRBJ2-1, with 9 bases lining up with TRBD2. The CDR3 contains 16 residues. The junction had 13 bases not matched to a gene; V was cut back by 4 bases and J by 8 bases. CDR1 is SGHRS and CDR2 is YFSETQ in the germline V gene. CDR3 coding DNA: TGCGCCAGCAGCGTAGGCGGGGGGGCCGGTATCGATGAGCAGTTCTTC. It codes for CASSVGGGAGIDEQFF.

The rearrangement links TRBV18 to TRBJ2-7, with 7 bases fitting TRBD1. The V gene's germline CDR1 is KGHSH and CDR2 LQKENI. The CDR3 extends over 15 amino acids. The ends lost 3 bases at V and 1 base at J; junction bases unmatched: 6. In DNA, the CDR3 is TGTGCCAGCTCACCGGGGACAGCGATATCCTACGAGCAGTACTTC. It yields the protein CASSPGTAISYEQYF.

Here the CDR3 DNA reads TGTGCCAGCAGCTTAGCCCCGGGACATCAGAGGAAACTGTTTTTT. Translating gives CASSLAPGHQRKLFF. V gene TRBV7-2 combines with J gene TRBJ1-4; D may be TRBD1 (6 bases). V lost 0 bases and J 11 bases, leaving 16 bases between the germline ends. CDR1 is SGHTA and CDR2 is FQGNSA in the germline V gene. The CDR3 is 15 amino acids.

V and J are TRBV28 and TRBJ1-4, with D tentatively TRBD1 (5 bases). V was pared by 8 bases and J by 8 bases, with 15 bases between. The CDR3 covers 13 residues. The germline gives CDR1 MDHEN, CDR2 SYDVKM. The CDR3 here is CASGGQGREKLFF. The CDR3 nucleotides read TGTGCCAGCGGAGGTCAGGGACGCGAAAAACTGTTTTTT. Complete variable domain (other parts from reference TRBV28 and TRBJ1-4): DVKVTQSSRYLVKRTGEKVFLECVQDMDHENMFWYRQDPGLGLRLIYFSYDVKMKEKGDIPEGYSVSREKKERFSLILESASTNQTSMYLCASGGQGREKLFFGSGTQLSVL.

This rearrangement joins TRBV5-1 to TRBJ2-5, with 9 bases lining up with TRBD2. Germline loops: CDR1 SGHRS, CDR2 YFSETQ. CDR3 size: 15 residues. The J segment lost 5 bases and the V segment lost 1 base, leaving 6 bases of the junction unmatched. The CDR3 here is CASSLRGGDSETQYF. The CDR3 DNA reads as TGCGCCAGCAGCTTGCGCGGGGGGGATAGTGAGACCCAGTACTTC.